The 22 T cell receptor beta chains presented below share a single source sample, sequenced in a study of cytomegalovirus exposure and HLA in healthy donors. Both 60 Vbeta primers and 13 Jbeta primers went into the PCR. Assay used: immunoSEQ multiplex PCR; TCRdb lists only in-frame clones, some missing. The sample gives more than 80,000 clones, roughly 82% of which show up once; around 5.8% is in the top ten. The sample comprised PBMCs. These receptors were obtained from a woman in her forties or fifties in good health and CMV-seropositive.

This clone came up a few times. This chain connects TRBV7-2 to TRBJ1-4, with 7 bases identical to TRBD1. This CDR3 has 14 residues. Per germline, CDR1 SGHTA and CDR2 FQGNSA. V shed 1 base, J shed 10 bases, and the junction held 6 bases outside the gene matches. CDR3 bases: TGTGCCAGCAGCTTAGAAACAGGGGTGGGAAAACTGTTTTTT. It encodes CASSLETGVGKLFF.

This clone turned up a few times. This rearrangement joins TRBV10-3 to TRBJ1-2; D is perhaps TRBD1 (6 bases). This CDR3 is 14 amino acids long. Trimming took 0 bases from V and 3 from J, leaving 8 bases between them. Germline CDR1 reads ENHRY; CDR2 reads SYGVKD. CDR3 sequence reads: CAISESRQDYGYTF. DNA of the CDR3: TGTGCCATCAGTGAGTCGAGACAGGACTATGGCTACACCTTC.

This sequence joins TRBV5-1 and TRBJ2-5; perhaps TRBD2 as D (6 bases). Trimming pared 0 bases from V and 4 bases from J, leaving 16 bases between. The CDR3 length is 16 residues. Germline V gene lookup returns CDR1 SGHRS and CDR2 YFSETQ. The CDR3 region has the DNA TGCGCCAGCAGCTTGGTTACTAGCCCATCGGGAGAGACCCAGTACTTC. Translation gives CASSLVTSPSGETQYF.

This clone has only a few counts. The CDR3 coding sequence is TGTGCCAGCAGCTGGGTAGGGGGATTGCGCACAGATACGCAGTATTTT. It translates to CASSWVGGLRTDTQYF. The chain joins TRBV7-2 to TRBJ2-3, with D perhaps TRBD1 (6 bases). CDR3 length equals 16 residues. V was pared by 4 bases and J by 1 base, with 15 bases between. Germline values: CDR1 SGHTA, CDR2 FQGNSA.

The chain carries TRBV7-3 and TRBJ1-6; no definite D call. Germline V gene lookup returns CDR1 SGHTA and CDR2 FQGTGA. V lost 5 bases and J lost 6, with 14 bases in between. The CDR3 is 15 amino acids. The CDR3 DNA reads as TGTGCCAGCAGCCGGAAGCCAGGAACTAATTCACCCCTCCACTTT. Amino acids: CASSRKPGTNSPLHF.

V gene TRBV6-5 combines with J gene TRBJ1-2; TRBD1 might be the D (6 bases). Germline V CDR1 and CDR2: MNHEY, SVGAGI. V was trimmed by 10 bases and J by 3 bases, leaving 12 bases between them. The CDR3 is 12 residues long. This CDR3 is CANYRVDYGYTF. CDR3 bases: TGTGCCAATTACAGGGTAGACTATGGCTACACCTTC.

V gene TRBV18 combines with J gene TRBJ1-5; D may be TRBD1 (5 bases). Germline CDR1 KGHSH, CDR2 LQKENI. V gave up 2 bases and J gave up 4 bases, with 12 bases separating them. The CDR3 consists of 15 residues. The CDR3 protein is CASSPTREGNQPQHF. The DNA of the CDR3 is TGTGCCAGCTCACCAACCAGGGAGGGAAATCAGCCCCAGCATTTT.

The rearrangement uses TRBV11-2 and TRBJ2-1; 8 bases are shared with TRBD2. V trimming: 6 bases; J trimming: 7 bases; junction bases outside the gene matches: 11. Germline CDR1 and CDR2: SGHAT and FQNNGV. The CDR3 loop spans 15 amino acids. CDR3 nucleotide sequence: TGTGCCAGCAGAAAACCGGGACTAGTTACAAATGAGCAGTTCTTC. It codes for CASRKPGLVTNEQFF.

The chain employs TRBV18 and TRBJ2-4; D gene unclear. Between the trimmed V and J ends, which lost 0 bases and 5 bases, there was a span of 5 bases. This CDR3 comprises 13 residues. Germline V gene data show CDR1 as KGHSH and CDR2 as LQKENI. The CDR3 is CASSPPSENIQYF. In DNA form, the CDR3 reads TGTGCCAGCTCACCACCGTCGGAAAACATTCAGTACTTC.

V and J are TRBV7-2 and TRBJ2-4; D is perhaps TRBD1 (6 bases). Germline V lookup: CDR1 SGHTA, CDR2 FQGNSA. Deletions cut 1 base from V and 1 base from J, with 17 bases between. The CDR3 totals 18 residues. CDR3 bases: TGTGCCAGCAGCTTAGTTGTATTGGGGGCGCGCGCCAAAAACATTCAGTACTTC. It is translated as CASSLVVLGARAKNIQYF.

V is TRBV11-3 and J is TRBJ2-3; D is uncertain. The CDR3 sequence is 12 residues long. V was trimmed by 1 base and J by 6 bases, leaving 5 bases between them. The germline gives CDR1 SGHNT, CDR2 YENEEA. CDR3 loop: CASSLGEDTQYF. For the CDR3, the DNA is TGTGCCAGCAGCTTAGGAGAGGATACGCAGTATTTT.

The chain combines TRBV2 with TRBJ2-7; TRBD1 matches at 12 bases. V trimming: 0 bases; J trimming: 7 bases; junction bases outside the gene matches: 7. This CDR3 has 16 residues. Germline values: CDR1 SNHLY, CDR2 FYNNEI. The CDR3 bases are TGTGCCAGCAGTGAAGCCCGGGGACAGGGGGCGTCGGAGCAGTACTTC. Encoded protein: CASSEARGQGASEQYF. The full variable domain, its missing parts supplied by reference TRBV2 and TRBJ2-7, is EPEVTQTPSHQVTQMGQEVILRCVPISNHLYFYWYRQILGQKVEFLVSFYNNEISEKSEIFDDQFSVERPDGSNFTLKIRSTKLEDSAMYFCASSEARGQGASEQYFGPGTRLTVT.

CDR3 sequence reads: CASSPRRGGTDTQYF. In nucleotides, the CDR3 is TGTGCCAGCTCACCGAGGCGGGGGGGCACAGATACGCAGTATTTT. This chain connects TRBV18 to TRBJ2-3; 8 nucleotides line up with TRBD2. The trim removed 3 bases at V and 1 base at J, leaving 3 bases unmatched. CDR3 size: 15 residues. Germline assignment: CDR1 KGHSH and CDR2 LQKENI.

The rearrangement uses TRBV2 and TRBJ1-1; possible D gene TRBD1, 6 bases. With 4 bases removed from V and 5 bases from J, the gap between germline ends came to 14 bases. This CDR3 spans 14 amino acids. Per germline, CDR1 SNHLY and CDR2 FYNNEI. Here the CDR3 reads CASSAPQGNTEAFF. CDR3 DNA: TGTGCCAGCAGTGCACCTCAGGGGAATACTGAAGCTTTCTTT.

This clone was observed a handful of times. The V and J genes are TRBV11-1 and TRBJ2-5; unclear D gene. The DNA end lines up better with TRBJ2-7; the J call may be wrong. The CDR3 is 14 residues long. The germline CDR1 and CDR2 sequences are SGHAT and FQDESV (reference sequence). CDR3 amino acids: CASSKPPPPYEQYF. Written as DNA, the CDR3 is TGTGCCAGCAGCAAACCTCCCCCGCCCTACGAGCAGTACTTC.

The rearrangement uses TRBV6-1 and TRBJ2-7; 9 bases fit TRBD2. The CDR3 is 13 residues long. The V and J ends lost 10 bases and 2 bases, in that order; junction bases with no gene match: 6. Germline-derived CDR1 and CDR2 are MNHNS and SASEGT. The CDR3 sequence: CAIPSGTTYEQYF. CDR3 coding DNA: TGTGCCATCCCTAGCGGGACTACCTACGAGCAGTACTTC.

The chain joins TRBV11-2 to TRBJ1-1; the D is unclear. CDR1 is SGHAT, CDR2 FQNNGV, per germline. This CDR3 region has 12 residues. V shed 5 bases and J shed 5 bases, with 9 bases lying between them. CDR3 loop: CASSPDTTEAFF. The CDR3 region has the DNA TGTGCCAGCAGCCCCGACACGACTGAAGCTTTCTTT.

This clone was detected a few times. The chain has TRBV5-4 and TRBJ1-2; D perhaps matches TRBD1 (5 bases). CDR3 length: 13 amino acids. From germline, CDR1 is SGHNT and CDR2 YYREEE (reference sequence). With 3 bases removed from V and 8 bases from J, the gap between germline ends came to 14 bases. The CDR3, as DNA: TGTGCCAGCAGCTCCCCGGGAGGGGAAGGCTACACCTTC. Translated: CASSSPGGEGYTF. The whole variable domain, remainder taken from reference TRBV5-4 and TRBJ1-2, is ETGVTQSPTHLIKTRGQQVTLRCSSQSGHNTVSWYQQALGQGPQFIFQYYREEENGRGNFPPRFSGLQFPNYSSELNVNALELDDSALYLCASSSPGGEGYTFGSGTRLTVV.

As concerns this clone: The junction and the germline gene differ at one end; a read error may be behind it. V gene TRBV27 combines with J gene TRBJ1-6, with D possibly being TRBD1 (6 bases). CDR1 is MNHEY and CDR2 is SMNVEV in the germline V gene (reference sequence). The length of the CDR3 is 13 residues. CDR3 amino acids: CASRPTGGSPPHF. The CDR3 DNA is TGTGCCAGCAGGCCGACAGGCGGTTCACCCCCCCACTTT.

The rearrangement links TRBV28 to TRBJ2-2, with D perhaps matching TRBD1 (6 bases). This CDR3 is built from 16 residues. The germline gives CDR1 MDHEN, CDR2 SYDVKM. V was trimmed by 2 bases and J by 5 bases, leaving 15 bases between them. The CDR3 DNA reads as TGTGCCAGCAGTTTAAGGTCCAGGGGAATGACCGGGGAGCTGTTTTTT. Its translation is CASSLRSRGMTGELFF. The whole variable domain, remainder taken from reference TRBV28 and TRBJ2-2, is DVKVTQSSRYLVKRTGEKVFLECVQDMDHENMFWYRQDPGLGLRLIYFSYDVKMKEKGDIPEGYSVSREKKERFSLILESASTNQTSMYLCASSLRSRGMTGELFFGEGSRLTVL.

CDR3 bases: TGCGCCAGCAGGATGGCGGGGTTCACAGATACGCAGTATTTT. Protein product: CASRMAGFTDTQYF. The chain recombines TRBV5-1 with TRBJ2-3; weak D call: TRBD2 (6 bases). The CDR3 consists of 14 residues. V was clipped by 5 bases and J by 2 bases, with 12 bases between them. Germline V gene lookup returns CDR1 SGHRS and CDR2 YFSETQ.

This clone was detected ten times or more. The rearrangement joins TRBV4-3 to TRBJ2-3; 9 bases are shared with TRBD1. The CDR3 loop spans 15 amino acids. Germline V gene data show CDR1 as LGHNA and CDR2 as YSLEER. Germline trimming cut 3 bases from V and 3 bases from J; bases unmatched to any gene: 4. The CDR3 bases are TGCGCCAGCAGCCACTCCGGGACAGGGACAGATACGCAGTATTTT. It is translated as CASSHSGTGTDTQYF.